The T cell receptor beta chain under discussion was sequenced for a study of blood T cells in healthy people across ages. Through a sample-barcoded 5' primer and a J-beta primer mix, a second PCR was run for roughly 7 to 12 cycles. TCRdb processed the 5' RACE reads anew with MiXCR; each CDR3 protein has one entry. The table records 1.8 million or so distinct CDR3 sequences, 39% of them present only once. This CDR3 contains 13 residues. V lost 4 bases, J lost 9 bases, and 9 bases stayed unmatched. Germline CDR1 reads SQVTM; CDR2 reads ANQGSEA. The material sequenced was blood. The TCR comes from a human donor in good health. The chain combines TRBV29-1 with TRBJ1-2, with 9 bases lining up with TRBD1. The CDR3 reads CSVAPTGGISYTF. CDR3 nucleotide sequence: TGCAGCGTTGCCCCTACAGGGGGCATTAGCTACACCTTC.